This T cell receptor (beta chain) was retrieved from a study of blood T cell repertoires in COVID-19. Produced via immunoSEQ multiplex PCR; TCRdb's table is partial and in-frame only. Found here are some 210,000 clones, about 90% of them singletons; the top ten hold about 1.3%. The clonotype was recovered from a man between 25 and 39 years old with acute or convalescent COVID-19. The sample comprised peripheral blood.

CDR3 protein: CASSPASKRGETQYF. CDR3 sequence (DNA): TGTGCCAGCTCACCCGCATCCAAAAGAGGGGAGACCCAGTACTTC. The chain uses TRBV18 and TRBJ2-5; maybe TRBD2 (5 bases). The CDR3 spans 15 residues. Germline-derived CDR1 and CDR2 are KGHSH and LQKENI. The germline V and J ends were trimmed by 3 bases and 5 bases, with 16 bases remaining between them.